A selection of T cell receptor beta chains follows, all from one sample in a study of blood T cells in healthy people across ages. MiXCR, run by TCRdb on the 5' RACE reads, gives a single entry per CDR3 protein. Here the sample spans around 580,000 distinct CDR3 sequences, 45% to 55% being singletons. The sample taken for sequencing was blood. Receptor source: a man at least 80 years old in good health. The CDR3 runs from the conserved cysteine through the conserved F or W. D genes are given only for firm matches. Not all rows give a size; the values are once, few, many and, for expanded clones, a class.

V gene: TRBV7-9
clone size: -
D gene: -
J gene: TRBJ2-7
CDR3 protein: CASSLAPAEQYF
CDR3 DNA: TGTGCCAGCAGCTTGGCCCCAGCCGAGCAGTACTTC

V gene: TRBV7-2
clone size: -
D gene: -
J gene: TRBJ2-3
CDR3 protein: CASSLVPGEADTQYF
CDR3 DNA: TGTGCCAGCAGCTTAGTGCCGGGGGAGGCAGATACGCAGTATTTT

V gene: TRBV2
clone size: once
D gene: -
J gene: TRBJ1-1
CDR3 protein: CASSENVGGYTEAFF
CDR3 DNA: TGTGCCAGCAGTGAAAATGTGGGCGGTTACACTGAAGCTTTCTTT

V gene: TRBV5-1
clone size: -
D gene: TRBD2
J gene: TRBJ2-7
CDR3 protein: CASSGREGSEQYF
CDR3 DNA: TGCGCCAGCAGCGGCCGGGAGGGTAGCGAGCAGTACTTC

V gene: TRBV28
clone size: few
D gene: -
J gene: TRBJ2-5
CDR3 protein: CASSPPQTQTQYF
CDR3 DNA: TGTGCCAGCAGTCCCCCCCAGACACAGACCCAGTACTTC

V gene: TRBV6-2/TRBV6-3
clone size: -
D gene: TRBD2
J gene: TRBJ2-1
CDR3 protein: CASSRLRGLAGGPNNEQFF
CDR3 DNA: TGTGCCAGCAGTCGCCTCCGGGGACTAGCGGGGGGCCCTAACAATGAGCAGTTCTTC

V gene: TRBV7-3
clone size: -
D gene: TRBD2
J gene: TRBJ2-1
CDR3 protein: CASSLQRGPSSYNEQFF
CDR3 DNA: TGTGCCAGCAGCTTACAGCGGGGGCCAAGCTCCTACAATGAGCAGTTCTTC

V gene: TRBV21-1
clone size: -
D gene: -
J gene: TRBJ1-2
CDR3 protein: CASSMWQQRRANYGYTF
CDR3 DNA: TGTGCCAGCAGCATGTGGCAGCAACGTAGGGCTAACTATGGCTACACCTTC

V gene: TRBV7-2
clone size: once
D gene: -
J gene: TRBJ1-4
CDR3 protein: CASSVGFNEKLFF
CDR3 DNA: TGTGCCAGCAGCGTAGGATTTAATGAAAAACTGTTTTTT

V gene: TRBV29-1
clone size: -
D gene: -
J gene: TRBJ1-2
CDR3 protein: CSVEAPGGGYTF
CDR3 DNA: TGCAGCGTTGAAGCCCCTGGCGGTGGCTACACCTTC

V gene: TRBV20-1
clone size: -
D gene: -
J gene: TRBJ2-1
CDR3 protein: CSANKGYNEQFF
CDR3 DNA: TGCAGTGCTAATAAGGGCTACAATGAGCAGTTCTTC

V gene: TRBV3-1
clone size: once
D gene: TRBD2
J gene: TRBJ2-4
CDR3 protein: CASSQEKRGGSTIQYF
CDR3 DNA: TGTGCCAGCAGCCAAGAAAAGCGGGGGGGCTCGACCATTCAGTACTTC

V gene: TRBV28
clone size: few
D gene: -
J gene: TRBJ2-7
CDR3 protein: CASSLGGASPYEQYF
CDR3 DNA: TGTGCCAGCAGTTTAGGCGGGGCATCCCCCTACGAGCAGTACTTC

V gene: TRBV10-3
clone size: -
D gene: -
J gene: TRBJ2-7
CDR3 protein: CAISETGGYGQYF
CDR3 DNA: TGTGCCATCAGTGAGACAGGCGGCTACGGGCAGTACTTC

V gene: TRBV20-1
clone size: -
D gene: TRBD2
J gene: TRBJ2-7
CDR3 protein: CSARDGTSGYEQYF
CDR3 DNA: TGCAGTGCTAGAGACGGGACTAGCGGATACGAGCAGTACTTC

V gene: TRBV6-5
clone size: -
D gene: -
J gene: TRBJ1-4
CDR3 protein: CASSSREGSNEKLFF
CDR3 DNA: TGTGCCAGCAGTTCCCGAGAGGGCAGTAATGAAAAACTGTTTTTT

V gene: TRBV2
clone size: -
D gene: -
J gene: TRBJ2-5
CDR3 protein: CASSFERETQYF
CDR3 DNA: TGTGCCAGCAGCTTCGAGCGAGAGACCCAGTACTTC

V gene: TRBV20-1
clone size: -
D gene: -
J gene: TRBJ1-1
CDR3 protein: CSARDSGAGGEAFF
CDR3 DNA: TGCAGTGCTAGAGATTCAGGGGCCGGGGGTGAAGCTTTCTTT

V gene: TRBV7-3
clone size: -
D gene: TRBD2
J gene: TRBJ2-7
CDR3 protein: CASSPTSGRARYEQYF
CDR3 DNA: TGTGCCAGCAGCCCAACTAGCGGGAGGGCCAGATACGAGCAGTACTTC

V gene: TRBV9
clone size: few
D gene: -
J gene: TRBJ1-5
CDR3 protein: CASSVGGGLEPQHF
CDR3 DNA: TGTGCCAGCAGCGTAGGTGGAGGGCTAGAGCCCCAGCATTTT

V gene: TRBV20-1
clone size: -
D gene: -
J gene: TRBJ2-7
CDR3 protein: CSASTGTLSSYEQYF
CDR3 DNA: TGCAGTGCCTCCACAGGGACCCTAAGCTCCTACGAGCAGTACTTC

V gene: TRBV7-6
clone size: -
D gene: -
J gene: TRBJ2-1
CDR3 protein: CASGLNSYNEQFF
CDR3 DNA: TGTGCCAGCGGGTTGAACTCCTACAATGAGCAGTTCTTC

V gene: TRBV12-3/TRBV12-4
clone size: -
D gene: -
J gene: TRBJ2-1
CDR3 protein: CASSIRQGGHEQFF
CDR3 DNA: TGTGCCAGCAGCATCCGACAGGGAGGACATGAGCAGTTCTTC

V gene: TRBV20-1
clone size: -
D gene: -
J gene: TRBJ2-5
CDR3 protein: CSARRKETQYF
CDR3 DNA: TGCAGTGCTAGACGAAAAGAGACCCAGTACTTC

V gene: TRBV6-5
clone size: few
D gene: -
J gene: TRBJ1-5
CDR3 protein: CASSYGGGNQPQHF
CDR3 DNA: TGTGCCAGCAGTTACGGAGGTGGCAATCAGCCCCAGCATTTT

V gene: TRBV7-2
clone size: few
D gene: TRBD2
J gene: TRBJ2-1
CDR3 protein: CASSLWGGSSYNEQFF
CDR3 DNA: TGTGCCAGCAGCTTATGGGGGGGAAGCTCCTACAATGAGCAGTTCTTC

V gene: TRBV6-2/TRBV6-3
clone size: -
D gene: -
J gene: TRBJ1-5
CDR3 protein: CASRANSARARPQHF
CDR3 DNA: TGTGCCAGCAGAGCCAATTCCGCCCGGGCGCGGCCCCAGCATTTT

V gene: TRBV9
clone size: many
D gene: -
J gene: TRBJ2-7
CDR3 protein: CASSPGQEVYEQYF
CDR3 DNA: TGTGCCAGCAGCCCCGGGCAGGAAGTATACGAGCAGTACTTC

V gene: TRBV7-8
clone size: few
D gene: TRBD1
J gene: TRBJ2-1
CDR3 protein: CASSLADRGKFF
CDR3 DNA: TGTGCCAGCAGCTTAGCGGACAGGGGGAAGTTCTTC

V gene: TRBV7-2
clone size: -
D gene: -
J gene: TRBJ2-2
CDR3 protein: CASSLGANTGELFF
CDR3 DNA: TGTGCCAGCAGCTTAGGAGCGAACACCGGGGAGCTGTTTTTT

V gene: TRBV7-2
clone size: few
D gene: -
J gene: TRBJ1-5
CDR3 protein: CASSQLVARLQPQHF
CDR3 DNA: TGTGCCAGCAGCCAGCTGGTGGCACGACTTCAGCCCCAGCATTTT

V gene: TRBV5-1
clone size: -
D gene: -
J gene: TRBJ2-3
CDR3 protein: CASSLQDSTDTQYF
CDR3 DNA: TGCGCCAGCAGCTTACAGGACTCCACAGATACGCAGTATTTT

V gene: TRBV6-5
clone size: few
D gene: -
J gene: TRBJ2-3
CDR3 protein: CASDRGYGTQYF
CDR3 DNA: TGTGCCAGCGATCGGGGATATGGTACGCAGTATTTT

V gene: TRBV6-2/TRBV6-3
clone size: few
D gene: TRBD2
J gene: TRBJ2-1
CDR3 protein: CARASGRYNEQFF
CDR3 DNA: TGTGCCAGAGCTAGCGGGAGGTACAATGAGCAGTTCTTC

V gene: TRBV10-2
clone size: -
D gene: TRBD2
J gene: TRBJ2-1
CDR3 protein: CASRGLAGLNEQFF
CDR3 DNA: TGCGCCAGCAGGGGACTAGCGGGGCTCAATGAGCAGTTCTTC

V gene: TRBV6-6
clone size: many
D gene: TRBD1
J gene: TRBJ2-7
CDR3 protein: CASSGTGSHEQYF
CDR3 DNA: TGTGCCAGCTCCGGGACAGGGTCCCACGAGCAGTACTTC

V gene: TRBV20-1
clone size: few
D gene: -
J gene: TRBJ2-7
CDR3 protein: CSASSQARDYEQYF
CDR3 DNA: TGCAGTGCTAGTAGCCAGGCCAGGGACTACGAGCAGTACTTC

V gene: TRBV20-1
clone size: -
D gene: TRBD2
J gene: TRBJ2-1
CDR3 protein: CSARRSGAYNEQFF
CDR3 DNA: TGCAGTGCTAGGAGGAGCGGGGCCTACAATGAGCAGTTCTTC

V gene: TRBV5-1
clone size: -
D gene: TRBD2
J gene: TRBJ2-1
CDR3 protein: CASSPGLAGTEQFF
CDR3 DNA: TGCGCCAGCAGCCCGGGACTAGCGGGTACCGAGCAGTTCTTC

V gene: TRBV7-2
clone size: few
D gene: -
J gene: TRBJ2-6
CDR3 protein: CASSVPTVGANVLTF
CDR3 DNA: TGTGCCAGCAGCGTACCGACAGTTGGAGCCAACGTCCTGACTTTC

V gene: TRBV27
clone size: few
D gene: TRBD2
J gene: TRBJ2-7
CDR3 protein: CASSSAGTSGSEQYF
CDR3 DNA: TGTGCCAGCAGTTCCGCCGGGACTAGCGGGAGCGAGCAGTACTTC

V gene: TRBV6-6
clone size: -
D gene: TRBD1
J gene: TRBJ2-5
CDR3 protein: CASSYSIDRGQYF
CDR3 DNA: TGTGCCAGCAGTTACTCGATTGACAGGGGGCAGTACTTC

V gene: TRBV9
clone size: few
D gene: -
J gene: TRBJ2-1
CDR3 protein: CASSAWGQDYNEQFF
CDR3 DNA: TGTGCCAGCAGCGCCTGGGGGCAAGATTACAATGAGCAGTTCTTC

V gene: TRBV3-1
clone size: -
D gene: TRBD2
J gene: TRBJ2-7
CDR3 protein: CASSQAGLMVYEQYF
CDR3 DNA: TGTGCCAGCAGCCAAGCGGGACTAATGGTGTACGAGCAGTACTTC